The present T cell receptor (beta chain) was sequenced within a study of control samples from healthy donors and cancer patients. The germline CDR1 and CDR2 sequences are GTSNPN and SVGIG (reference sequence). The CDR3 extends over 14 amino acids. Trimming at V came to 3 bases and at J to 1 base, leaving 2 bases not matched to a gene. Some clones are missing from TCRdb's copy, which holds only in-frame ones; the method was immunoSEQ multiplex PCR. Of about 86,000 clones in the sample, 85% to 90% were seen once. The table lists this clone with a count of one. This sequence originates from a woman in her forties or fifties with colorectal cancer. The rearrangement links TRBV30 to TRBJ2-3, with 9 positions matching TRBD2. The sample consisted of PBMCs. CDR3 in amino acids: CAWRVAGGTDTQYF. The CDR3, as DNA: TGTGCCTGGAGGGTAGCGGGGGGCACAGATACGCAGTATTTT.